A selection of T cell receptor beta chains follows, all from one sample in a study of shared clonotypes between healthy human individuals. The method was immunoSEQ multiplex PCR; TCRdb's version includes in-frame clones alone and lacks a portion of them. The data contain roughly 1.4 million clones, 98% of them seen just once; the ten biggest clones take up 0.3% to 0.45%. What was sequenced was naive CD4+ T cells sorted from blood. The receptor set was obtained from a man aged 25-45 years in good health. The CDR3 runs from the conserved cysteine through the conserved F or W. D genes are given only for firm matches. Clone size is shown for a subset of rows, as once, few, many or a class of expanded clone.

abundance: -; v_gene: TRBV28; d_gene: -; j_gene: TRBJ2-7; CDR3aa: CASSLFGQSYEQYF; CDR3nt: TGTGCCAGCAGTTTATTTGGACAGTCCTACGAGCAGTACTTC
abundance: -; v_gene: TRBV5-1; d_gene: -; j_gene: TRBJ2-5; CDR3aa: CASSPYRGSQETQYF; CDR3nt: TGCGCCAGCAGCCCTTATCGCGGTTCTCAAGAGACCCAGTACTTC
abundance: -; v_gene: TRBV2; d_gene: -; j_gene: TRBJ1-2; CDR3aa: CASSERGYGYTF; CDR3nt: TGTGCCAGCAGTGAAAGGGGCTATGGCTACACCTTC
abundance: -; v_gene: TRBV28; d_gene: TRBD2; j_gene: TRBJ2-3; CDR3aa: CASYSREGTDTQYF; CDR3nt: TGTGCCAGCTACTCGCGGGAGGGTACAGATACGCAGTATTTT
abundance: -; v_gene: TRBV29-1; d_gene: -; j_gene: TRBJ2-3; CDR3aa: CSVVAATDTQYF; CDR3nt: TGCAGCGTTGTTGCAGCCACAGATACGCAGTATTTT
abundance: -; v_gene: TRBV5-1; d_gene: -; j_gene: TRBJ2-7; CDR3aa: CASSLVVDQQYF; CDR3nt: TGCGCCAGCAGCTTGGTGGTAGACCAGCAGTACTTC
abundance: -; v_gene: TRBV9; d_gene: TRBD2; j_gene: TRBJ2-1; CDR3aa: CASSVEIGRGFNEQFF; CDR3nt: TGTGCCAGCAGCGTAGAGATCGGGAGGGGGTTCAATGAGCAGTTCTTC
abundance: -; v_gene: TRBV6-1; d_gene: -; j_gene: TRBJ2-7; CDR3aa: CASRTVSYEQYF; CDR3nt: TGTGCCAGCAGAACAGTCTCCTACGAGCAGTACTTC
abundance: -; v_gene: TRBV7-9; d_gene: TRBD2; j_gene: TRBJ2-7; CDR3aa: CASSPGVAGGEQYF; CDR3nt: TGTGCCAGCAGCCCCGGGGTAGCGGGAGGCGAGCAGTACTTC
abundance: -; v_gene: TRBV5-1; d_gene: -; j_gene: TRBJ1-1; CDR3aa: CASSPDPDGTEAFF; CDR3nt: TGCGCCAGCAGCCCAGACCCGGACGGCACTGAAGCTTTCTTT
abundance: -; v_gene: TRBV5-1; d_gene: -; j_gene: TRBJ2-7; CDR3aa: CASSVEGYYEQYF; CDR3nt: TGCGCCAGCAGCGTTGAGGGTTACTACGAGCAGTACTTC
abundance: -; v_gene: TRBV18; d_gene: -; j_gene: TRBJ2-7; CDR3aa: CASSRLGDEQYF; CDR3nt: TGTGCCAGCTCAAGACTAGGCGACGAGCAGTACTTC
abundance: -; v_gene: TRBV5-4; d_gene: -; j_gene: TRBJ2-7; CDR3aa: CASSLGVRGEIYEQYF; CDR3nt: TGTGCCAGCAGCTTGGGAGTCCGGGGCGAAATCTACGAGCAGTACTTC
abundance: -; v_gene: TRBV27; d_gene: -; j_gene: TRBJ2-1; CDR3aa: CATKESGGSFTNEQFF; CDR3nt: TGTGCCACGAAGGAGAGTGGGGGATCATTCACCAATGAGCAGTTCTTC
abundance: -; v_gene: TRBV2; d_gene: -; j_gene: TRBJ2-7; CDR3aa: CASSEDIAEGYEQYF; CDR3nt: TGTGCCAGCAGTGAAGATATAGCAGAAGGCTACGAGCAGTACTTC
abundance: -; v_gene: TRBV7-9; d_gene: -; j_gene: TRBJ2-6; CDR3aa: CATPGIKSDGANVLTF; CDR3nt: TGTGCCACCCCCGGAATTAAGTCGGATGGGGCCAACGTCCTGACTTTC
abundance: -; v_gene: TRBV7-2; d_gene: -; j_gene: TRBJ1-5; CDR3aa: CASSLIEGRRGQPQHF; CDR3nt: TGTGCCAGCAGCTTAATCGAAGGGAGAAGAGGTCAGCCCCAGCATTTT
abundance: -; v_gene: TRBV28; d_gene: TRBD1; j_gene: TRBJ1-4; CDR3aa: CASSYTGQGREKLFF; CDR3nt: TGTGCCAGCAGCTACACGGGACAGGGGAGAGAAAAACTGTTTTTT
abundance: -; v_gene: TRBV2; d_gene: -; j_gene: TRBJ2-3; CDR3aa: CASTGAGRTDTQYF; CDR3nt: TGTGCCAGCACGGGTGCAGGGCGGACAGATACGCAGTATTTT
abundance: few; v_gene: TRBV5-1; d_gene: -; j_gene: TRBJ1-1; CDR3aa: CASSLGLGLGNTEAFF; CDR3nt: TGCGCCAGCAGCTTGGGGTTAGGTTTGGGGAACACTGAAGCTTTCTTT
abundance: -; v_gene: TRBV7-9; d_gene: TRBD2; j_gene: TRBJ2-5; CDR3aa: CASVQGTGGLSETQYF; CDR3nt: TGTGCCAGCGTGCAAGGAACGGGGGGGTTGAGTGAGACCCAGTACTTC
abundance: -; v_gene: TRBV6-1; d_gene: -; j_gene: TRBJ1-2; CDR3aa: CASTPTTVLYGYTF; CDR3nt: TGTGCCAGCACTCCAACTACGGTCCTCTATGGCTACACCTTC
abundance: -; v_gene: TRBV7-9; d_gene: -; j_gene: TRBJ1-4; CDR3aa: CASSLGQFLTETNEKLFF; CDR3nt: TGTGCCAGCAGCTTAGGGCAGTTCCTAACTGAAACTAATGAAAAACTGTTTTTT
abundance: -; v_gene: TRBV11-2; d_gene: -; j_gene: TRBJ2-3; CDR3aa: CASSQTGTMGYTDTQYF; CDR3nt: TGTGCCAGCAGCCAAACGGGAACTATGGGTTACACAGATACGCAGTATTTT
abundance: -; v_gene: TRBV6-5; d_gene: -; j_gene: TRBJ2-7; CDR3aa: CASSTGRSYEQYF; CDR3nt: TGTGCCAGCAGTACAGGGAGGTCCTACGAGCAGTACTTC
abundance: once; v_gene: TRBV7-9; d_gene: -; j_gene: TRBJ2-7; CDR3aa: CASSPETEQYF; CDR3nt: TGTGCCAGCAGCCCCGAGACGGAGCAGTACTTC
abundance: once; v_gene: TRBV2; d_gene: TRBD1; j_gene: TRBJ2-7; CDR3aa: CASRASGGWTYEQYF; CDR3nt: TGTGCCAGCAGGGCGTCAGGGGGTTGGACCTACGAGCAGTACTTC
abundance: -; v_gene: TRBV28; d_gene: -; j_gene: TRBJ2-2; CDR3aa: CASAGFGGELFF; CDR3nt: TGTGCCAGCGCCGGGTTCGGCGGGGAGCTGTTTTTT
abundance: few; v_gene: TRBV19; d_gene: -; j_gene: TRBJ1-5; CDR3aa: CASSEATGNQPQHF; CDR3nt: TGTGCCAGTAGTGAAGCTACGGGCAATCAGCCCCAGCATTTT
abundance: -; v_gene: TRBV18; d_gene: TRBD1; j_gene: TRBJ1-1; CDR3aa: CASSQGGLSNTEAFF; CDR3nt: TGTGCCAGCTCCCAGGGGGGCCTCTCGAACACTGAAGCTTTCTTT
abundance: -; v_gene: TRBV18; d_gene: -; j_gene: TRBJ2-3; CDR3aa: CASSPLRPGRADTQYF; CDR3nt: TGTGCCAGCTCACCCCTCAGACCAGGGCGCGCAGATACGCAGTATTTT
abundance: -; v_gene: TRBV28; d_gene: -; j_gene: TRBJ1-5; CDR3aa: CASSLSAGNQPQHF; CDR3nt: TGTGCCAGCAGTTTATCGGCTGGCAATCAGCCCCAGCATTTT
abundance: -; v_gene: TRBV4-1; d_gene: -; j_gene: TRBJ2-1; CDR3aa: CASSQDQGRNEQFF; CDR3nt: TGCGCCAGCAGCCAAGATCAGGGTAGGAATGAGCAGTTCTTC
abundance: -; v_gene: TRBV6-5; d_gene: TRBD1; j_gene: TRBJ2-5; CDR3aa: CASSHGTGKETQYF; CDR3nt: TGTGCCAGCAGTCACGGGACAGGAAAAGAGACCCAGTACTTC
abundance: -; v_gene: TRBV2; d_gene: -; j_gene: TRBJ2-7; CDR3aa: CASSLTGPVYEQYF; CDR3nt: TGTGCCAGCAGCCTTACGGGACCTGTGTACGAGCAGTACTTC
abundance: -; v_gene: TRBV29-1; d_gene: TRBD1; j_gene: TRBJ2-1; CDR3aa: CSVPQGGYNEQFF; CDR3nt: TGCAGCGTTCCACAGGGGGGCTACAATGAGCAGTTCTTC
abundance: -; v_gene: TRBV5-1; d_gene: -; j_gene: TRBJ1-1; CDR3aa: CASSLGGPNTEAFF; CDR3nt: TGCGCCAGCAGCTTGGGGGGACCGAACACTGAAGCTTTCTTT
abundance: -; v_gene: TRBV5-6; d_gene: TRBD2; j_gene: TRBJ2-7; CDR3aa: CASSLGLAGVYEQYF; CDR3nt: TGTGCCAGCAGCTTGGGGCTAGCGGGAGTCTACGAGCAGTACTTC
abundance: -; v_gene: TRBV6-1; d_gene: -; j_gene: TRBJ2-7; CDR3aa: CASSPKEARFGEQYF; CDR3nt: TGTGCCAGCAGCCCTAAGGAGGCCCGGTTTGGCGAGCAGTACTTC
abundance: -; v_gene: TRBV7-6; d_gene: TRBD2; j_gene: TRBJ2-3; CDR3aa: CASSPRTSGGSTDTQYF; CDR3nt: TGTGCCAGCAGCCCACGGACTAGCGGGGGGAGCACAGATACGCAGTATTTT
abundance: -; v_gene: TRBV7-9; d_gene: -; j_gene: TRBJ2-3; CDR3aa: CASSLVGGSTDTQYF; CDR3nt: TGTGCCAGCAGCTTAGTAGGCGGGAGCACAGATACGCAGTATTTT
abundance: -; v_gene: TRBV5-5; d_gene: TRBD2; j_gene: TRBJ2-1; CDR3aa: CASSLRLASYNEQFF; CDR3nt: TGTGCCAGCAGCTTGCGACTAGCGTCCTACAATGAGCAGTTCTTC
abundance: -; v_gene: TRBV5-1; d_gene: TRBD2; j_gene: TRBJ2-7; CDR3aa: CASSSAGTSGTEQYF; CDR3nt: TGCGCCAGCAGCTCCGCCGGGACTAGCGGGACCGAGCAGTACTTC
abundance: few; v_gene: TRBV9; d_gene: TRBD1; j_gene: TRBJ2-7; CDR3aa: CASSVTGASYEQYF; CDR3nt: TGTGCCAGCAGCGTAACAGGGGCAAGCTACGAGCAGTACTTC
abundance: once; v_gene: TRBV29-1; d_gene: TRBD2; j_gene: TRBJ2-5; CDR3aa: CSVEERTSGSRETQYF; CDR3nt: TGCAGCGTTGAAGAGCGGACTAGCGGGAGTCGGGAGACCCAGTACTTC
abundance: -; v_gene: TRBV5-6; d_gene: -; j_gene: TRBJ2-1; CDR3aa: CASSPRGGGAGDEQFF; CDR3nt: TGTGCCAGCAGCCCCCGAGGGGGGGGCGCAGGGGATGAGCAGTTCTTC
abundance: -; v_gene: TRBV5-4; d_gene: -; j_gene: TRBJ2-1; CDR3aa: CASSLPLYNEQFF; CDR3nt: TGTGCCAGCAGCTTGCCTCTTTACAATGAGCAGTTCTTC